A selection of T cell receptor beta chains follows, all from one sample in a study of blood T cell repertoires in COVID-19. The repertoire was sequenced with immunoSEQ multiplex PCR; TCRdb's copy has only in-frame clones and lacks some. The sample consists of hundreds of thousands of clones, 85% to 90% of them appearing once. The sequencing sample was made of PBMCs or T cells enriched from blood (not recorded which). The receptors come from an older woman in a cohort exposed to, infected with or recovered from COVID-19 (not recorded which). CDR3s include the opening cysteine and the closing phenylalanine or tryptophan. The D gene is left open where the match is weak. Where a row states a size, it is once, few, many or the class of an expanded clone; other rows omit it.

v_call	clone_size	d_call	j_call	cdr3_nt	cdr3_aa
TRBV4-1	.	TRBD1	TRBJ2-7	TGCGCCAGCAGCCAAGATGGGGCAGGGGGTTACGAGCAGTACTTC	CASSQDGAGGYEQYF
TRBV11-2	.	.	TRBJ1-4	TGTGCCAGCAGCCCATTCCAGGGAACGACTAATGAAAAACTGTTTTTT	CASSPFQGTTNEKLFF
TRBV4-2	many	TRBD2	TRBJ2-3	TGTGCCAGCAGCCAAGCTGACTTGACTAGCGGGAGATATACGCAGTATTTT	CASSQADLTSGRYTQYF
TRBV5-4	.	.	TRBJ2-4	TGTGCCAGCAGCTTGGAGGGGGGGGGCATAGCCAAAAACATTCAGTACTTC	CASSLEGGGIAKNIQYF
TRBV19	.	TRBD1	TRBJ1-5	TGTGCCAGTAGCAAACAGGGGAGTGAGAATCAGCCCCAGCATTTT	CASSKQGSENQPQHF
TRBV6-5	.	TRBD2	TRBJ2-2	TGTGCCAGCAGTTCCCTCCTAGCGGGAGGGTCTACTCCGCTGTTTTTT	CASSSLLAGGSTPLFF
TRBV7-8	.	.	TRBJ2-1	TGTGCCAGCAGCACGGTGGGTGGGCGGGACCTTGAGCAGTTCTTC	CASSTVGGRDLEQFF
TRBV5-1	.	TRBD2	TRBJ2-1	TGCGCCAGCAGCCAGGGACTAGCGGCCTACAATGAGCAGTTCTTC	CASSQGLAAYNEQFF
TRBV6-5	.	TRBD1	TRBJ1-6	TGTGCCAGCAGTTACTCTCGACAGGGGGGATCACCCCTCCACTTT	CASSYSRQGGSPLHF
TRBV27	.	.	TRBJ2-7	TGTGCCAGCAACAGGTTTGGGCCCTTCTACGAGCAGTACTTC	CASNRFGPFYEQYF
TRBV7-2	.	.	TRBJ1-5	TGTGCCAGCAGCCCAGGGGAGGGACGGCGAAAACAGCCCCAGCATTTT	CASSPGEGRRKQPQHF
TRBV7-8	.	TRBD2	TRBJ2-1	TGTGCCAGCAGCTCCAGGAGCGGGGCCTACAATGAGCAGTTCTTC	CASSSRSGAYNEQFF
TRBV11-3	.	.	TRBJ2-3	TGTGCCAGCAGCTTCTCTCAGGCCCGCACAGATACGCAGTATTTT	CASSFSQARTDTQYF
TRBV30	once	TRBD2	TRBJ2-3	TGTGCCTGGAAGTTAGCGGGAGGGGCAGATACGCAGTATTTT	CAWKLAGGADTQYF
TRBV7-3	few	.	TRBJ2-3	TGTGCCAGCGGTTCGGTAGATACGCAGTATTTT	CASGSVDTQYF
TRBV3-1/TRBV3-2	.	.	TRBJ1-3	TGTGCCAGCAGCACCGTGGGGCGACGGTACTCTGGAAACACCATATATTTT	CASSTVGRRYSGNTIYF
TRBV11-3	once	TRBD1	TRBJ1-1	TGTGCCAGCAGTCCAGGGGGTGGGACTGAAGCTTTCTTT	CASSPGGGTEAFF
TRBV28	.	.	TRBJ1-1	TGTGCCAGCACACATATGACTGAAGCTTTCTTT	CASTHMTEAFF
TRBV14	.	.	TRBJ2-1	TGTGCCAGTCGTCTGATGGGAGGCAATGAGCAGTTCTTC	CASRLMGGNEQFF
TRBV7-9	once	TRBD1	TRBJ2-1	TGTGCCAGCAGTTGGGACAGGGGGAGCGATGAGCAGTTCTTC	CASSWDRGSDEQFF
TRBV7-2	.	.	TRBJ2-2	TGTGCCAGCAGCTTAGGGCTAGCAGCCGGGGAGCTGTTTTTT	CASSLGLAAGELFF
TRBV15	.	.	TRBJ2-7	TGTGCCACCAGCAGGATTGCGGTACTTCTCTCCTACGAGCAGTACTTC	CATSRIAVLLSYEQYF
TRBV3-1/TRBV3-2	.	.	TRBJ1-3	TGTGCCAGCAGCCGCACAGGAAGCTCTGGAAACACCATATATTTT	CASSRTGSSGNTIYF
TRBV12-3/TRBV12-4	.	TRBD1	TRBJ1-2	TGTGCCAGCAGCACCGACAGGGGATTTGGCTACACCTTC	CASSTDRGFGYTF
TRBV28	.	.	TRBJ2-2	TGTGCCAGCAGTCCACCGGACAAATGGACCGGGGAGCTGTTTTTT	CASSPPDKWTGELFF
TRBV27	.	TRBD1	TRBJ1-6	TGTGCCAGCACCTGGGACAGGGACAATTCACCCCTCCACTTT	CASTWDRDNSPLHF
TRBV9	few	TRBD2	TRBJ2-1	TGTGCCAGCAGCGTAGTCCTAGCGGGTGAGCAGTTCTTC	CASSVVLAGEQFF
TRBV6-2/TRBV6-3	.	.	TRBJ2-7	TGTGCCAGCAGTTACGAAGGGGGTATCTACGAGCAGTACTTC	CASSYEGGIYEQYF
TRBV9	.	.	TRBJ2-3	TGTGCCAGCAGCGTTAGTGTCGGGAGCACAGATACGCAGTATTTT	CASSVSVGSTDTQYF
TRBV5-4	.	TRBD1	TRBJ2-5	TGTGCCAGCAGTTCGGGGACAGGGTACGGCGAAGAGACCCAGTACTTC	CASSSGTGYGEETQYF
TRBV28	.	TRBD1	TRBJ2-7	TGTGCCAGCAGTCCTTCCCCAGGGGGCCAAGGAGCCTACGAGCAGTACTTC	CASSPSPGGQGAYEQYF
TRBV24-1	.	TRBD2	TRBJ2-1	TGTGCCACCAGTGACCTAGCGGCCGACTCCTACAATGAGCAGTTCTTC	CATSDLAADSYNEQFF
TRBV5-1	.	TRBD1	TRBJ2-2	TGCGCCAGCAGCCCCGGGGACAGGCCCAACACCGGGGAGCTGTTTTTT	CASSPGDRPNTGELFF
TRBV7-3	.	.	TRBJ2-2	TGTGCCAGCAGCTTTTATTCCGGGGAGCTGTTTTTT	CASSFYSGELFF
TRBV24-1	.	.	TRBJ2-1	TGTGCCACCAGTGATTCCGCCTACAATGAGCAGTTCTTC	CATSDSAYNEQFF
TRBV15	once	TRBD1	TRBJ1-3	TGTGCCACTTCGACAGGGGGCTCTGGAAACACCATATATTTT	CATSTGGSGNTIYF
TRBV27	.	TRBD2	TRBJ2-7	TGTGCCAGCAGTTTATCGACGACTAGCGGGTACGAGCAGTACTTC	CASSLSTTSGYEQYF
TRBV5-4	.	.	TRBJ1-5	TGTGCCAGCAGCTTGGACAGTCAGCCCCAGCATTTT	CASSLDSQPQHF
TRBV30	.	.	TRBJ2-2	TGTGCCTGGAGTAGGGGCCTCCTGAACACCGGGGAGCTGTTTTTT	CAWSRGLLNTGELFF
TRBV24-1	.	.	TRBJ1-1	TGTGCCACCCCGGGGACTGAAGCTTTCTTT	CATPGTEAFF
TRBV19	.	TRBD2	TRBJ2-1	TGTGCCAGTAGTCCCCAGACCTCGGGGGGTTACAATGAGCAGTTCTTC	CASSPQTSGGYNEQFF
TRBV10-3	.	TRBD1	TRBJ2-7	TGTGCCACCGGGACAGGGGACTCCTACGAGCAGTACTTC	CATGTGDSYEQYF
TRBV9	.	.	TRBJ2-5	TGTGCCAGCAGCGTAGGCAGGGTGTACCAAGAGACCCAGTACTTC	CASSVGRVYQETQYF
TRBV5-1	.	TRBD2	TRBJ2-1	TGCGCCAGCAGCTTGAGCGGGAGAGGGCCCAATGAGCAGTTCTTC	CASSLSGRGPNEQFF
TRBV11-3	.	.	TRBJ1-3	TGTGCCAGCAGCTTATATCCCACAGGGTCTGGAAACACCATATATTTT	CASSLYPTGSGNTIYF
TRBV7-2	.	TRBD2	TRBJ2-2	TGTGCCAGCAGCTTATTTGGTAGCGGGAGGGTTACCGGGGAGCTGTTTTTT	CASSLFGSGRVTGELFF
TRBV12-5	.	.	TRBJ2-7	TGTGCTAGTGGTTTATTTAAAGCAGGGGCCTACGAGCAGTACTTC	CASGLFKAGAYEQYF
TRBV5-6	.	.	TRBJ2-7	TGTGCCAGCAGCCACGGAGGGGCCGAGCAGTACTTC	CASSHGGAEQYF
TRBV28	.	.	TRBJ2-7	TGTGCCAGCAGTTCTCCCCGGGACACAATCCACGAGCAGTACTTC	CASSSPRDTIHEQYF
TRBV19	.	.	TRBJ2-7	TGTGCCAGTGCGCAACCGTCCGGGACAAGGTACGAGCAGTACTTC	CASAQPSGTRYEQYF
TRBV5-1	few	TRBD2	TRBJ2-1	TGCGCCAGCAGCTTGTATAGCGGGAGGGCCGATGAGCAGTTCTTC	CASSLYSGRADEQFF
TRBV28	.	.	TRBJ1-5	TGTGCCAGCAGTTTACGCTCCGGCAGGTCCAATCAGCCCCAGCATTTT	CASSLRSGRSNQPQHF
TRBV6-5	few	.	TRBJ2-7	TGTGCCAGCAGTCCTTACTACGAGCAGTACTTC	CASSPYYEQYF
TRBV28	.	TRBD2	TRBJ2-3	TGTGCCAGCAGCCCTCTTGCGGGAGGGCCGGGAGATACGCAGTATTTT	CASSPLAGGPGDTQYF
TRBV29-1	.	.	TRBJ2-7	TGCAGCGTTGCGAGCGGCCCCTTCTACGAGCAGTACTTC	CSVASGPFYEQYF
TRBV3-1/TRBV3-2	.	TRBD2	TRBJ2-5	TGTGCCAGCAGCCCCATTGGGGGGAGGGGAGAGACCCAGTACTTC	CASSPIGGRGETQYF
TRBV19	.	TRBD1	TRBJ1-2	TGTGCCAGTAGTCCGCGGACAGGCCCGGTCTATGGCTACACCTTC	CASSPRTGPVYGYTF
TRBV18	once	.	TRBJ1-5	TGTGCCAGCTCAGGGGACTCACAGAATCAGCCCCAGCATTTT	CASSGDSQNQPQHF
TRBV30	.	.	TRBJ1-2	TGTGCCTGGAGTGTAGTACAGGGTTTCGGAGGCGGCTACACCTTC	CAWSVVQGFGGGYTF
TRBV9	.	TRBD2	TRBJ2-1	TGTGCCAGCAGCTGGGCTAGCGGCTCCTACAATGAGCAGTTCTTC	CASSWASGSYNEQFF